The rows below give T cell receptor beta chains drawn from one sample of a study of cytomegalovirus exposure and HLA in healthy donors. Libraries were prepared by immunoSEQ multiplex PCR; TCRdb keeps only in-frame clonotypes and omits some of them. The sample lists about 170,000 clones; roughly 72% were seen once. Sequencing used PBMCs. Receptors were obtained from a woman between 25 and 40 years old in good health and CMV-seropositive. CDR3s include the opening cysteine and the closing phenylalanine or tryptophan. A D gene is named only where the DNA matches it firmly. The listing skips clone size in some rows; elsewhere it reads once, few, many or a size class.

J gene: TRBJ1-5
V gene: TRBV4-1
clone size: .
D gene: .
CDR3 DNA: TGCGCCAGCAGCTCCGAGGGAGGCAGGACTAATCAGCCCCAGCATTTT
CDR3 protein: CASSSEGGRTNQPQHF

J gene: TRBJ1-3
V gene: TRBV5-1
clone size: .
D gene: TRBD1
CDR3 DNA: TGCGCCAGCAGCTCAGACAGGGGTGGAAACACCATATATTTT
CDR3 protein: CASSSDRGGNTIYF

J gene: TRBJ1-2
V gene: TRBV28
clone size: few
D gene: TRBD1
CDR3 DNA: TGTGCCAGCAGTTTACCAGGGGGCCTTTTCTATGGCTACACCTTC
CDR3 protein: CASSLPGGLFYGYTF

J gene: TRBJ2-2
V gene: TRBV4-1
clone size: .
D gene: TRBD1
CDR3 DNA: TGCGCCAGTAGACCGGGACAGGGGGTAACCGGGGAGCTGTTTTTT
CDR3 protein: CASRPGQGVTGELFF

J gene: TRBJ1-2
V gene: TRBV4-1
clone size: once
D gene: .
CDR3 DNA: TGCGCCAGCAGCCACGACCGGGACACCCACTATGGCTACACCTTC
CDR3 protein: CASSHDRDTHYGYTF

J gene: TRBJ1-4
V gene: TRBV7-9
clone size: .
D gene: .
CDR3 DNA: TGTGCCAGCAGCCGTCTACGGGGTAGCGAAAAACTGTTTTTT
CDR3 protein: CASSRLRGSEKLFF

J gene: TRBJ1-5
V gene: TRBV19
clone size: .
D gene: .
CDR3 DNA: TGTGCCAGTAGTATAGGTATCAATCAGCCCCAGCATTTT
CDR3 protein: CASSIGINQPQHF

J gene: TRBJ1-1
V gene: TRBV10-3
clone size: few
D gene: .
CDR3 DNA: TGTGCCATCAGTGACAGGGAGGACACTGAAGCTTTCTTT
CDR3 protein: CAISDREDTEAFF

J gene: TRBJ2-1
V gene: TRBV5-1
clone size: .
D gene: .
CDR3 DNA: TGCGCCAGCAGCTTCAGTCTTTCAGGGTCCCGGGACAATGAGCAGTTCTTC
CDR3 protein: CASSFSLSGSRDNEQFF

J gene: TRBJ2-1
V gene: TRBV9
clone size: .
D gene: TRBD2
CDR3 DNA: TGTGCCAGCAGCGTCGGGCTAGCGGTTAACAATGAGCAGTTCTTC
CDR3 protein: CASSVGLAVNNEQFF

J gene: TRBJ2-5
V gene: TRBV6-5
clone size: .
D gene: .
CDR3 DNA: TGTGCCAGCAGTTACGATGGGACACCCACGGGAGAGACCCAGTACTTC
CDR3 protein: CASSYDGTPTGETQYF

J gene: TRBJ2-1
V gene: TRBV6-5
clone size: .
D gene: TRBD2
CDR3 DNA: TGTGCCACCGGGCGCCAGGCTAGCGGGAACAATGAGCAGTTCTTC
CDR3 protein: CATGRQASGNNEQFF

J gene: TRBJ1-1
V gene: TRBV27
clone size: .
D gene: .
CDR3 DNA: TGTGCCAGCAGTTTATCAGGGGCCGGCACTGAAGCTTTCTTT
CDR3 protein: CASSLSGAGTEAFF

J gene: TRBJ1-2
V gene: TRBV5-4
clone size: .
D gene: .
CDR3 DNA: TGTGCCAGCAGCTTGAGAGGGCGGAATGGCTACACCTTC
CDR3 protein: CASSLRGRNGYTF

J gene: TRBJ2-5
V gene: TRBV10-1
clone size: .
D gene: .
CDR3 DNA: TGCGCCAGCAGTGAGACAGGGCGGGAGACCCAGTACTTC
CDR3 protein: CASSETGRETQYF

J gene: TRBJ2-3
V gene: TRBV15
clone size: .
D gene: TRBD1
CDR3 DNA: TGTGCCACCAGCAGCGGACAGGGCCCCATGGATACGCAGTATTTT
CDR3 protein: CATSSGQGPMDTQYF

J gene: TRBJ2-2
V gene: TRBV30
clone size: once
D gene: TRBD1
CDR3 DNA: TGTGCCTGGACCCCCTTGGACAGGGGGGCGAACACCGGGGAGCTGTTTTTT
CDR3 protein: CAWTPLDRGANTGELFF

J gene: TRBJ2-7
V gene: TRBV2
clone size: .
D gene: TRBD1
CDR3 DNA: TGTGCCAGCAGTGAACAGGGGGCAGGGTACGAGCAGTACTTC
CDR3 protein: CASSEQGAGYEQYF

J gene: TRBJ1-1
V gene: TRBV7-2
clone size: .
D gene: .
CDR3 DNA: TGTGCCAGCAGCTTAGGGTTCGTGCGTACTGAAGCTTTCTTT
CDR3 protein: CASSLGFVRTEAFF

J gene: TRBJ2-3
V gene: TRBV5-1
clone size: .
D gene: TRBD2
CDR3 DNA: TGCGCCAGCAGCGGGGGACTAGCGGCCGGTTTTGATACGCAGTATTTT
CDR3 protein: CASSGGLAAGFDTQYF

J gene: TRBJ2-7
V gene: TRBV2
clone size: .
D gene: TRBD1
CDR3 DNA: TGTGCCAGCAGTACAGGGGTCTACGAGCAGTACTTC
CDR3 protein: CASSTGVYEQYF

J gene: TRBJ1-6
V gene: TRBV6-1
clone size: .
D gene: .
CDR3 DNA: TGTGCCAGCGGACAGACCTATAATTCACCCCTCCACTTT
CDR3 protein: CASGQTYNSPLHF

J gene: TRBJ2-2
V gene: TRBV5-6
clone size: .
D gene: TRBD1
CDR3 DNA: TGTGCCAGCAGCTTGGGACAGGGAACCACCGGGGAGCTGTTTTTT
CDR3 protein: CASSLGQGTTGELFF

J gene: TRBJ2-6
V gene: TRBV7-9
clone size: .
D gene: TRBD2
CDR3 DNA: TGTGCCACGGGAGGGACTGGGGCCAACGTCCTGACTTTC
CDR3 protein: CATGGTGANVLTF

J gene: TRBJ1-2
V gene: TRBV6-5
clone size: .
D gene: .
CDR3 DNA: TGTGCCAGCAGCTCGCGTTCAAATTTTCGGGGCTACACCTTC
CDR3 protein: CASSSRSNFRGYTF

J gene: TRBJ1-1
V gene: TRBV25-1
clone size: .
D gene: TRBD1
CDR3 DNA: TGTGCCAGCGGACAGGGGGGAGCGCGAACTGAAGCTTTCTTT
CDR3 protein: CASGQGGARTEAFF

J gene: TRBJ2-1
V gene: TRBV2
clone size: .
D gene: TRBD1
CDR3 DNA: TGTGCCAGCAGTGACGTTTCAGGGGGAGTAGCCTACAATGAGCAGTTCTTC
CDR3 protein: CASSDVSGGVAYNEQFF

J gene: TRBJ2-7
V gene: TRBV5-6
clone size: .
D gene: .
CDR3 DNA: TGTGCCAGCAGCTTGGACGTAGCCTACGAGCAGTACTTC
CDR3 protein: CASSLDVAYEQYF

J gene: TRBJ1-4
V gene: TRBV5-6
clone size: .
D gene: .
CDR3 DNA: TGTGCCAGCAGCCTGACAGCGAATGAAAAACTGTTTTTT
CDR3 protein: CASSLTANEKLFF

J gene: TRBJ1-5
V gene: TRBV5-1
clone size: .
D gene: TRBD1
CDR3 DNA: TGCGCCAGCAGCCCGGGACAGGGGGAGGCTCAGCCCCAGCATTTT
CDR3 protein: CASSPGQGEAQPQHF

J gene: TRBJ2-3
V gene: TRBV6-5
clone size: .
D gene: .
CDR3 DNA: TGTGCCAGCAGTTACTTGGGGGCCAGCACAGATACGCAGTATTTT
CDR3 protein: CASSYLGASTDTQYF

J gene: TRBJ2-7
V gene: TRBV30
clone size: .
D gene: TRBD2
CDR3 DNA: TGTGCCGCCCACCAGTGGGGGACTAGCGGGAGAGGCGGCGAGGAGCAGTACTTC
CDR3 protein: CAAHQWGTSGRGGEEQYF

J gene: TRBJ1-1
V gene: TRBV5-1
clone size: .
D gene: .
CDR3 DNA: TGCGCCAGCAGCTTGGGGGCGAGTTCAGGCACTGAAGCTTTCTTT
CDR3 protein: CASSLGASSGTEAFF

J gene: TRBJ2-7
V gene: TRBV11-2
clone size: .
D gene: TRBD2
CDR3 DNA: TGTGCCAGCAGCTTAGCTGGTAGCGGGGCCTCTTTTGAGCAGTACTTC
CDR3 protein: CASSLAGSGASFEQYF

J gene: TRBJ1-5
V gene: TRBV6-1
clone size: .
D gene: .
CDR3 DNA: TGTGCCAGCGAAACAGGGTTAAAACCTAATCAGCCCCAGCATTTT
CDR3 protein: CASETGLKPNQPQHF

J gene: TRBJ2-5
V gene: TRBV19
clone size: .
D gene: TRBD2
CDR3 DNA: TGTGCCAGTAGTCTCCGTCTGGCGGGAGCAGAGACCCAGTACTTC
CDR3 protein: CASSLRLAGAETQYF

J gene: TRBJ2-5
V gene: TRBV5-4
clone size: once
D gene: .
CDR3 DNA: TGTGCCAGCAGCCACGACAGAGAAGAGACCCAGTACTTC
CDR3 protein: CASSHDREETQYF

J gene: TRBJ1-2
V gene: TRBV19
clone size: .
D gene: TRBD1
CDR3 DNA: TGTGCCAGTAGTGCGACCGGGACAGGGGGACGCTATGGCTACACCTTC
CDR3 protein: CASSATGTGGRYGYTF

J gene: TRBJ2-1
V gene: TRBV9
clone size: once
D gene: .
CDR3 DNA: TGTGCCAGCAGCGTACGAGCATACAATGAGCAGTTCTTC
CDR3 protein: CASSVRAYNEQFF

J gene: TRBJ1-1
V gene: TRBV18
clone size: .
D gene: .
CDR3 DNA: TGTGCCAGCTCACCGGGTAGCATGAACACTGAAGCTTTCTTT
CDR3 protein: CASSPGSMNTEAFF

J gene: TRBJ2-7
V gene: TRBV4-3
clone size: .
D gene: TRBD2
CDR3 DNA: TGCGCCAGCAGCCACGGGACTAGCGGGAGAATTTACGAGCAGTACTTC
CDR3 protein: CASSHGTSGRIYEQYF

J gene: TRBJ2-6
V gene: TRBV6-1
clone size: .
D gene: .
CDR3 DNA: TGTGCCAGCAGTGATTTTTCAGGGGTTGGGGCCAACGTCCTGACTTTC
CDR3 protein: CASSDFSGVGANVLTF

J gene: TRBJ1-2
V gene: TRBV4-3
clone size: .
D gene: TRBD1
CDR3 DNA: TGCGCCAGCAGCCAAGGGGACAGGGGGCAGAACTATGGCTACACCTTC
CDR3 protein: CASSQGDRGQNYGYTF

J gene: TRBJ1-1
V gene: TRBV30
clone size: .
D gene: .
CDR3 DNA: TGTGCCTGGAGTGTACGAGGGTTTGAAGCTTTCTTT
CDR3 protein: CAWSVRGFEAFF

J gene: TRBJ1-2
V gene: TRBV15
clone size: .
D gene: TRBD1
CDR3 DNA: TGTGCCACCAGCAGAGATTTGGAGACCGGGACAGGGGAGTTTTTCTATGGCTACACCTTC
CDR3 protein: CATSRDLETGTGEFFYGYTF

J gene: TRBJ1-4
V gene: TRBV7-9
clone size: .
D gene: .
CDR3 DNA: TGTGCCAGCAGCTTTATAGGGGTTGAAAGTGAAAAACTGTTTTTT
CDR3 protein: CASSFIGVESEKLFF

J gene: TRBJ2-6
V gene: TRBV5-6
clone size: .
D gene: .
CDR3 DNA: TGTGCCAGCAGCTTGAGGCAGGGATTGGCTGGGGCCAACGTCCTGACTTTC
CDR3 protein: CASSLRQGLAGANVLTF

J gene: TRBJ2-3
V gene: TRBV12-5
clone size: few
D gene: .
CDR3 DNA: TGTGCTAGTGGTTTGGAGGCGGGGTCAGATACGCAGTATTTT
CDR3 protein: CASGLEAGSDTQYF

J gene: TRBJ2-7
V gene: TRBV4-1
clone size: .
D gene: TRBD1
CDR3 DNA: TGCGCCAGCAGCCAAGATTTCGGACAGGTTCATTTC
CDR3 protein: CASSQDFGQVHF

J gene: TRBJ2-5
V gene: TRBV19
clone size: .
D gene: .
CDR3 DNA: TGTGCCAGTAGTATCCCCGGAGGGACCCAGTACTTC
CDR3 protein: CASSIPGGTQYF

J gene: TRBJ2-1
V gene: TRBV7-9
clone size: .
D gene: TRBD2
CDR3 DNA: TGTGCCAGCAGCTTCTCTTCTAGCGGGGGGAAGCAGTTCTTC
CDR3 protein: CASSFSSSGGKQFF

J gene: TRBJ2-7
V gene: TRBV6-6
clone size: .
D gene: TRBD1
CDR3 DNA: TGTGCCAGCAGCCTCAGGGGACAGGGGGCCTACGAGCAGTACTTC
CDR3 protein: CASSLRGQGAYEQYF

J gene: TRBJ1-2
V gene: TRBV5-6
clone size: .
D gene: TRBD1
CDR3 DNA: TGTGCCAGCAGCTTGAGGCCGGACAGGGACGGGGAAGGCTACACCTTC
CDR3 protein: CASSLRPDRDGEGYTF

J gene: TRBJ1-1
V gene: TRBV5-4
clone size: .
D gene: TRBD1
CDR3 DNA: TGTGCCAGCAGCGAGCCGACAGGGAAGTACACTGAAGCTTTCTTT
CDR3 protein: CASSEPTGKYTEAFF